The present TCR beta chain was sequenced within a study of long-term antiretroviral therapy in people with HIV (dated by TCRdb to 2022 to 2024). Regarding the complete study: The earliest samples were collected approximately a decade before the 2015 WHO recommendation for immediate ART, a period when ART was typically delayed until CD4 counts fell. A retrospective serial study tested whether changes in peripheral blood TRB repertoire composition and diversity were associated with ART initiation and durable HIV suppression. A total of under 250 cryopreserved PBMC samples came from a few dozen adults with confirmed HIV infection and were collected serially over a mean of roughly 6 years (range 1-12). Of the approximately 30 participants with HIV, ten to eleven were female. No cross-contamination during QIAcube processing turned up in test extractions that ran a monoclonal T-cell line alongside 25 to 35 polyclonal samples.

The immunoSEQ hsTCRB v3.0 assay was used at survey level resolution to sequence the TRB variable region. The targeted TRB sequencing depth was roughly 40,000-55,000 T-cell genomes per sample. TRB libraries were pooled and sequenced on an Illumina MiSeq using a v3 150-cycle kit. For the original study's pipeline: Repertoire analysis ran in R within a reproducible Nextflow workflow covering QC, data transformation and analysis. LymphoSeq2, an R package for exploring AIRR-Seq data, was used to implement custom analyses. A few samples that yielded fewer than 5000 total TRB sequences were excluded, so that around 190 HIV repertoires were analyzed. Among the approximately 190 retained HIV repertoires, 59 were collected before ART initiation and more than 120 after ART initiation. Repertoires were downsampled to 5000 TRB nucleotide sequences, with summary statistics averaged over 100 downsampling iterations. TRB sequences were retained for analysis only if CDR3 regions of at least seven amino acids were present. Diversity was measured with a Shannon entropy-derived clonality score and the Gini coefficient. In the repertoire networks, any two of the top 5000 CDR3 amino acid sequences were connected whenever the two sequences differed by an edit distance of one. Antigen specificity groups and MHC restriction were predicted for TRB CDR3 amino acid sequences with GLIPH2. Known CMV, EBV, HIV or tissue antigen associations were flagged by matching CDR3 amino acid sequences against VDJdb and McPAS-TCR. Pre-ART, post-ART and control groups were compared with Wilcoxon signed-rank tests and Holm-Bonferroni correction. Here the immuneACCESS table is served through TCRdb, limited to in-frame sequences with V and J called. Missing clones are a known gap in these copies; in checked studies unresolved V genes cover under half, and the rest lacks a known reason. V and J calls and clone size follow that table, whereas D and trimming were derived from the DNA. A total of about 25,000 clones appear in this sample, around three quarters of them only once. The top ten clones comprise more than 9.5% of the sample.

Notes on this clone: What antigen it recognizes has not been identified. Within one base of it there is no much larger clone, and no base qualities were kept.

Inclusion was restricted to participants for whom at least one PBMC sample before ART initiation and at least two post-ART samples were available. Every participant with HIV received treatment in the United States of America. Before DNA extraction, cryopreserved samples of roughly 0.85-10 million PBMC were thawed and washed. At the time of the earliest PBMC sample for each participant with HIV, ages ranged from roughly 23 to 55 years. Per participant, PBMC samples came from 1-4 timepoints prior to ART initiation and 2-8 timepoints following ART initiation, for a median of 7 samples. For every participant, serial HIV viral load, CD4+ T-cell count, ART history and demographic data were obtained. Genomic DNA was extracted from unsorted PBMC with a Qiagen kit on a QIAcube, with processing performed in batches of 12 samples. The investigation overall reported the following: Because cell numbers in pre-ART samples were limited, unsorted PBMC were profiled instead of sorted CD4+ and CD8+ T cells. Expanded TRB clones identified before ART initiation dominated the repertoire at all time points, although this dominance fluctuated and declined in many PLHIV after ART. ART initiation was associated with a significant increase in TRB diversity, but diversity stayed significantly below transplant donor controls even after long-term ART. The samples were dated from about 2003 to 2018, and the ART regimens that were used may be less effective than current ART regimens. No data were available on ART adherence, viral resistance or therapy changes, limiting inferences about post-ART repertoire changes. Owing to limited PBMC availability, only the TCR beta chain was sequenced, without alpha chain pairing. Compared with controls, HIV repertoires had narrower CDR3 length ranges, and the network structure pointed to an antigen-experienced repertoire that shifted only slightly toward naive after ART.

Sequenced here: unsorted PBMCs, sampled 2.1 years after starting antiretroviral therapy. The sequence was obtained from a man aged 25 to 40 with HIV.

The nucleotide sequence is given as TGTGCCAGCAGCAGCTTAGATGATGGCAGCACAGATACGCAGTATTTT. Translation gives CASSSLDDGSTDTQYF. The chain was built from TRBV7-9 and TRBJ2-3, with the D gene not confidently named. The germline V gene (reference sequence) provides CDR1 SEHNR and CDR2 FQNEAQ. The germline ends are 15 bases apart after V is trimmed by 5 bases and J by 0 bases. Reading from cysteine to phenylalanine, the CDR3 counts 16 amino acids. Of the read, only the CDR3 DNA is kept; its 48 bases are in frame from base 1.